Given below is one T cell receptor (beta chain) in context. Its specificity is unknown. Method: immunoSEQ multiplex PCR; TCRdb's copy keeps in-frame clones and lacks some. This sample has tens of thousands of clones, with around 90% found just once. Time point specified: recipient sample about 28 days before transplant, after cytoreduction. Recipient blood drawn about 28 days pretransplant and days 30, 100, 180 after. The sample originates from a study of T cell clonotyping in hematopoietic cell transplantation. Study-level information: Cytoreduction preceded collection of pretransplant recipient samples.

Study-wide results and caveats: Without cell sorting, CD4 versus CD8 contributions remain unresolved. After transplant, recipient diversity fell while pathologically expanded clonotypes grew through day 180.

Germline CDR1 and CDR2: SGHRS and YFSETQ. V was cut by 4 bases and J by 1 base, with 11 bases left in between. CDR3 length: 14 residues. V gene TRBV5-1 combines with J gene TRBJ1-1; D is perhaps TRBD1 (5 bases). The sequence derives from a man younger than 35 with biphenotypic leukemia. Some clones in this sample may be carry-over from other donors' samples. The sample here was peripheral blood mononuclear cells, taken before stem cell transplant. DNA of the CDR3: TGCGCCAGCAGCCCCGGGACGGGGAACACTGAAGCTTTCTTT. Its protein is CASSPGTGNTEAFF.